This T cell receptor (beta chain) is from a study of T-cell reconstitution after alpha-beta-depleted transplantation in children. Study-wide results and caveats: Several hundred expanded graft clones reportedly were the source of alpha-beta T cells about two months after transplant.

Unique molecular identifiers tagged the TCRbeta library. TCRdb re-derived calls from the PCR reads in MiXCR, one entry per CDR3 protein. There are 600,000 to 800,000 distinct CDR3 sequences in the sample; roughly 14% occur only once, and 0.75% to 0.85% lies in the top ten. V lost 1 base and J 8 bases, leaving 16 bases between the germline ends. The germline V gene encodes CDR1 SGHRS and CDR2 YFSETQ. CDR3 length: 15 amino acids. This clonotype was observed at least ten times. Its antigen is undetermined. The chain employs TRBV5-1 and TRBJ1-5, with D maybe TRBD1 (5 bases). The receptor comes from a girl aged 2-10 years with congenital amegakaryocytic thrombocytopenia, due to receive a stem cell transplant. The sequences come from PBMCs, collected before TCRalphabeta/CD19-depleted stem cell transplant. CDR3 residues: CASSLSGNGLEPQHF. The CDR3 DNA follows: TGCGCCAGCAGCTTGTCAGGGAATGGATTGGAGCCCCAGCATTTT.